The 23 T cell receptor beta chains presented below share a single source sample, sequenced in a study of blood T cell repertoires in COVID-19 (TCRdb year 2020). Library preparation employed the immunoSEQ multiplex PCR assay. What TCRdb holds here is the immuneACCESS table cut down to in-frame rearrangements. Part of the clones is not present; checked against another copy, under half of the missing clones reflect an unresolved V gene, and the others are unexplained. In this sample the table shows about 64,000 clones, roughly 91% of which occur a single time. The ten largest clones capture around 1.5% of the sample. The sample taken for sequencing was peripheral blood. The receptor source for this set is a human donor in a cohort sampled during active COVID-19.

This chain connects TRBV28 to TRBJ2-3; weak D call: TRBD2 (5 bases). V lost 4 bases to trimming and J lost 1 base, with 12 bases between them. CDR1 is MDHEN and CDR2 is SYDVKM in the germline V gene. This CDR3 is built from 15 residues. CDR3 in amino acids: CASSSLTSGTDTQYF. The CDR3, as DNA: TGTGCCAGCAGTTCCCTTACTAGTGGCACAGATACGCAGTATTTT.

The chain carries TRBV6-2 or TRBV6-3 and TRBJ1-1, with D possibly matching TRBD1 (5 bases). CDR1 is MNHEY and CDR2 is SVGEGT in the germline V gene. V lost 2 bases to trimming and J lost 6 bases, with 16 bases between them. The CDR3 is 15 residues long. CDR3 bases: TGTGCCAGCAGTTACGGCCCTTACAGGTCCCCTGAAGCTTTCTTT. It is translated as CASSYGPYRSPEAFF.

V gene TRBV5-1 combines with J gene TRBJ2-6; D remains ambiguous. CDR1 is SGHRS, CDR2 YFSETQ, per germline. V lost 1 base and J 1 base, leaving 6 bases between the germline ends. The CDR3 has 15 amino acids. CDR3 DNA sequence: TGCGCCAGCAGCTTGACAGCTTCTGGGGCCAACGTCCTGACTTTC. This sequence encodes CASSLTASGANVLTF.

The chain recombines TRBV19 with TRBJ1-2; 7 bases line up with TRBD1. Germline CDR1 and CDR2: LNHDA and SQIVND (reference sequence). J gave up 1 base and V 6 bases, and 8 bases lay outside the gene matches. This CDR3 is 15 amino acids long. The CDR3 region has the DNA TGTGCCAGTAGGACAGGGTCGAGAGGTAACTATGGCTACACCTTC. Translating it yields CASRTGSRGNYGYTF.

This rearrangement joins TRBV19 to TRBJ2-2, with D possibly TRBD1 on 6 matching bases. Germline V lookup: CDR1 LNHDA, CDR2 SQIVND (reference sequence). Between the trimmed V and J ends, which lost 5 bases and 5 bases, there was a span of 15 bases. The CDR3 extends over 15 amino acids. CDR3 bases: TGTGCCAGTAGTCCTCGGGACACGAGAACCGGGGAGCTGTTTTTT. This encodes CASSPRDTRTGELFF. The full variable domain, in which reference TRBV19 and TRBJ2-2 provide the parts outside the CDR3, is DGGITQSPKYLFRKEGQNVTLSCEQNLNHDAMYWYRQDPGQGLRLIYYSQIVNDFQKGDIAEGYSVSREKKESFPLTVTSAQKNPTAFYLCASSPRDTRTGELFFGEGSRLTVL.

This clone was picked up a small number of times. This sequence joins TRBV7-8 and TRBJ1-5, with TRBD1 matching over 7 bases. Trimming cost V 3 bases and J 0 bases; bases outside gene matches: 2. CDR1 is SGHVS, CDR2 FQNEAQ, per germline. The CDR3 spans 15 residues. CDR3: CASSFDRVSNQPQHF. The CDR3 DNA is TGTGCCAGCAGCTTCGACAGGGTTAGCAATCAGCCCCAGCATTTT.

V gene TRBV2 combines with J gene TRBJ1-5, with 7 positions matching TRBD1. Germline values: CDR1 SNHLY, CDR2 FYNNEI. V was pared by 5 bases and J by 5 bases, with 6 bases of the junction left unmatched. This CDR3 region has 14 residues. The CDR3 region has the DNA TGTGCCAGCAGTCTCCAGGGGGTACATCAGCCCCAGCATTTT. It encodes CASSLQGVHQPQHF.

The rearrangement joins TRBV6-2 or TRBV6-3 to TRBJ2-7; a weak D match, TRBD1 (6 bases). CDR3 size: 16 residues. V dropped 0 bases and J dropped 9 bases, with 21 bases sitting between them. Germline V CDR1 and CDR2: MNHEY, SVGEGT. CDR3 in DNA: TGTGCCAGCAGTTACTCGTTTACGAGGCTCCTAGGGGGGCAGTACTTC. This codes for CASSYSFTRLLGGQYF.

The V and J genes are TRBV19 and TRBJ1-6, with D perhaps TRBD1 (6 bases). The CDR3 has 14 amino acids. The germline gives CDR1 LNHDA, CDR2 SQIVND (reference sequence). V was clipped by 6 bases and J by 2 bases, with 8 bases between them. CDR3 protein: CASRTGTYNSPLHF. The DNA of the CDR3 is TGTGCCAGTAGGACAGGAACCTATAATTCACCCCTCCACTTT.

The chain is built from TRBV6-6 and TRBJ2-7, with D tentatively TRBD2 (6 bases). Germline V CDR1 and CDR2: MNHNY, SVGAGI (reference sequence). This CDR3 comprises 15 residues. Trimming removed 4 bases from V and 7 bases from J, with 20 bases in between. CDR3 protein: CASSSPRDSYAEQYF. CDR3 sequence (DNA): TGTGCCAGCAGTTCCCCGAGGGACTCCTACGCGGAGCAGTACTTC.

The CDR3 nucleotides are TGTGCCAGCAGCTTCGAAGGAGCCGGTGGCTACACCTTC. It specifies CASSFEGAGGYTF. The V and J genes are TRBV2 and TRBJ1-2; D is unresolved. Trimming left V 6 bases short and J 7 bases short, with 15 bases between. This CDR3 has 13 residues. Germline lookup yields CDR1 SNHLY and CDR2 FYNNEI.

The chain links TRBV6-5 to TRBJ1-1; maybe TRBD1 (5 bases). With 7 bases removed from V and 6 bases from J, the gap between germline ends came to 9 bases. The CDR3 consists of 11 residues. Germline V CDR1 and CDR2: MNHEY, SVGAGI. The CDR3 DNA follows: TGTGCCAGCACCCGGGGGGCTGAAGCTTTCTTT. Encoded protein: CASTRGAEAFF.

The rearrangement joins TRBV7-9 to TRBJ1-1, with 7 bases that match TRBD1. Germline assignment: CDR1 SEHNR and CDR2 FQNEAQ (reference sequence). Trimming at V came to 5 bases and at J to 2 bases, leaving 2 bases not matched to a gene. CDR3 length: 13 amino acids. CDR3 sequence: CASSRDRNTEAFF. The CDR3 region has the DNA TGTGCCAGCAGCCGGGACAGAAACACTGAAGCTTTCTTT.

V and J are TRBV5-5 and TRBJ1-1; D unresolved. The V end was cut by 2 bases, the J end by 4 bases, with 24 bases between. Per germline, CDR1 SGHKS and CDR2 YYEKEE (reference sequence). This CDR3 has 18 amino acids. The CDR3 protein is CASSFSGTAIYFGTEAFF. The CDR3 DNA reads as TGTGCCAGCAGCTTCAGCGGTACGGCCATCTATTTTGGCACTGAAGCTTTCTTT. The full variable domain, rest sourced from reference TRBV5-5 and TRBJ1-1, is DAGVTQSPTHLIKTRGQQVTLRCSPISGHKSVSWYQQVLGQGPQFIFQYYEKEERGRGNFPDRFSARQFPNYSSELNVNALLLGDSALYLCASSFSGTAIYFGTEAFFGQGTRLTVV.

The chain joins TRBV11-2 to TRBJ2-1; 10 positions match TRBD1. The CDR3 has 16 residues. Germline assignment: CDR1 SGHAT and CDR2 FQNNGV. The V segment lost 6 bases and the J segment 8 bases; nucleotides outside the gene matches: 13. The CDR3 protein is CASRTPRDRGKHEQFF. Here the CDR3 DNA reads TGTGCCAGCAGAACACCGCGGGACAGGGGAAAACATGAGCAGTTCTTC.

The V gene is TRBV11-3, the J gene TRBJ2-3, with 14 nucleotides matching TRBD2. The CDR3 has 16 amino acids. V was pared by 6 bases and J by 1 base, with 3 bases of the junction left unmatched. Per the germline V gene, CDR1 is SGHNT and CDR2 is YENEEA. The CDR3 DNA is TGTGCCAGCAGAGGGGGACTAGCGGGAGGCACAGATACGCAGTATTTT. Protein: CASRGGLAGGTDTQYF.

The chain has TRBV11-3 and TRBJ2-3, with 8 bases fitting TRBD1. CDR3 length: 13 residues. Germline V gene data show CDR1 as SGHNT and CDR2 as YENEEA. The trim removed 8 bases at V and 6 bases at J, leaving 7 bases unmatched. In nucleotides, the CDR3 is TGTGCCAGCCAGGGGGCCCGAAGGGATACGCAGTATTTT. This translates into CASQGARRDTQYF.

The chain is built from TRBV7-2 and TRBJ2-1; 8 bases are shared with TRBD1. This CDR3 spans 15 amino acids. Trimming removed 1 base from V and 10 bases from J; junction bases left unmatched: 9. Germline lookup yields CDR1 SGHTA and CDR2 FQGNSA. This chain's CDR3 is CASSLGQGYVMEQFF. The CDR3 DNA follows: TGTGCCAGCAGCTTAGGACAGGGGTACGTGATGGAGCAGTTCTTC.

V is TRBV7-8 and J is TRBJ2-2; TRBD2 matches at 13 bases. Germline loops: CDR1 SGHVS, CDR2 FQNEAQ. The J segment lost 7 bases and the V segment lost 4 bases, leaving 9 bases of the junction unmatched. The CDR3 loop spans 17 amino acids. The CDR3 nucleotides read TGTGCCAGCAGCTCCAGGACTAGCGGGAGTGGTATCGGGGAGCTGTTTTTT. This sequence encodes CASSSRTSGSGIGELFF.

The J gene is TRBJ2-1, the V gene TRBV28, with 9 bases aligning to TRBD2. Germline V CDR1 and CDR2: MDHEN, SYDVKM. This CDR3 region has 15 residues. V was pared by 6 bases and J by 3 bases, with 6 bases of the junction left unmatched. CDR3 sequence: CASREAGGSYNEQFF. The CDR3 region has the DNA TGTGCCAGCAGAGAAGCGGGAGGCAGCTACAATGAGCAGTTCTTC.

This chain joins TRBV19 and TRBJ2-3; weak D call: TRBD2 (6 bases). This CDR3 has 16 residues. V lost 1 base and J lost 3, with 14 bases in between. CDR1 is LNHDA and CDR2 is SQIVND in the germline V gene (reference sequence). CDR3 residues: CASSIGNGRSTDTQYF. The CDR3, as DNA: TGTGCCAGTAGTATAGGTAACGGGAGATCGACAGATACGCAGTATTTT.

This clone was detected only a few times. V and J are TRBV7-6 and TRBJ2-2; D might be TRBD2 (5 bases). The germline V gene encodes CDR1 SGHVS and CDR2 FNYEAQ. V gave up 3 bases and J gave up 7 bases, with 15 bases separating them. The CDR3 extends over 15 amino acids. CDR3 residues: CASSFSEGDGGELFF. For the CDR3, the DNA is TGTGCCAGCAGCTTTAGTGAGGGAGATGGCGGGGAGCTGTTTTTT. The full variable domain, with the rest looked up from reference TRBV7-6 and TRBJ2-2, is GAGVSQSPRYKVTKRGQDVALRCDPISGHVSLYWYRQALGQGPEFLTYFNYEAQQDKSGLPNDRFSAERPEGSISTLTIQRTEQRDSAMYRCASSFSEGDGGELFFGEGSRLTVL.

The rearrangement links TRBV2 to TRBJ2-2; 9 bases map to TRBD1. In germline, CDR1 is SNHLY, CDR2 FYNNEI. V trimming: 7 bases; J trimming: 0 bases; junction bases outside the gene matches: 9. This CDR3 spans 17 amino acids. This CDR3 is CASTKDRGHTNTGELFF. CDR3 nucleotides: TGTGCCAGCACCAAGGACAGGGGTCATACGAACACCGGGGAGCTGTTTTTT.